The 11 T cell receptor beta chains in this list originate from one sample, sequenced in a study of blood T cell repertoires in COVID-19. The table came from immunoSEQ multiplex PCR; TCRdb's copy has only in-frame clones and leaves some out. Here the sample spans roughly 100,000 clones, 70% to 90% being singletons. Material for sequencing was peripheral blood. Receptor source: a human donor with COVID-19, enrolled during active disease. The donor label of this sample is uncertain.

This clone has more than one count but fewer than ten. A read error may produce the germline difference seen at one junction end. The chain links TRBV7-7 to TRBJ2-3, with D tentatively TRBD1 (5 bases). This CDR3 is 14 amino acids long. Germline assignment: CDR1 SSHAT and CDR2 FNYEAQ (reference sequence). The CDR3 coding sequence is TGTGCTAGCAGCTTAGGACCCAGGGCCGATACGCAGTATTTT. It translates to CASSLGPRADTQYF.

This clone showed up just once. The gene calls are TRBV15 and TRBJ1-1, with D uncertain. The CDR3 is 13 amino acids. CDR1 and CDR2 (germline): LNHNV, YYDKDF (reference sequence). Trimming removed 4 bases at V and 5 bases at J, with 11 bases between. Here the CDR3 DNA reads TGTGCCACCAGCACAAGAGGGCGAACTGAAGCTTTCTTT. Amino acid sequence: CATSTRGRTEAFF.

Written as DNA, the CDR3 is TGTGCCAGCAGTCCTACGACTAGCGGGGGTTCAGAGACCCAGTACTTC. Protein sequence: CASSPTTSGGSETQYF. This chain uses TRBV2 with TRBJ2-5; 12 bases match TRBD2. The CDR3 spans 16 residues. With V trimmed by 5 bases and J by 4 bases, 8 bases remained unmatched. Germline V CDR1 and CDR2: SNHLY, FYNNEI.

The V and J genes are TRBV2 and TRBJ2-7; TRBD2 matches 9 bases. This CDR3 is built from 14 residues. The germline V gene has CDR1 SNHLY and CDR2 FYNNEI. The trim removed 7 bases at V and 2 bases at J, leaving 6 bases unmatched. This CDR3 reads CASNWRGGPYEQYF. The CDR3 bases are TGTGCCAGCAACTGGCGGGGGGGACCCTACGAGCAGTACTTC.

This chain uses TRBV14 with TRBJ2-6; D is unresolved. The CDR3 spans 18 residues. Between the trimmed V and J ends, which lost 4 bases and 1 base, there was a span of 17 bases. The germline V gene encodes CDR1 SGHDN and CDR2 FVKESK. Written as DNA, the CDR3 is TGTGCCAGCAGCCCCCCGTACAACTTGCGGTCTGGGGCCAACGTCCTGACTTTC. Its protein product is CASSPPYNLRSGANVLTF.

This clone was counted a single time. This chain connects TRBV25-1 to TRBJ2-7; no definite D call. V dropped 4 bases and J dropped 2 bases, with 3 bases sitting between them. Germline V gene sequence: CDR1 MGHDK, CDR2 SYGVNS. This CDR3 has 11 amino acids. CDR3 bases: TGTGCCAGCAGTGCTACCTACGAGCAGTACTTC. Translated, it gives CASSATYEQYF.

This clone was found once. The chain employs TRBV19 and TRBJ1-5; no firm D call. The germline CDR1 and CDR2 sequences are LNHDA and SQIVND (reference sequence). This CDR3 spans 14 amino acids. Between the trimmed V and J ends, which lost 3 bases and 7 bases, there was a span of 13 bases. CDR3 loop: CASSMSRAGQPQHF. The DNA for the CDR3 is TGTGCCAGTAGTATGAGTCGGGCGGGACAGCCCCAGCATTTT. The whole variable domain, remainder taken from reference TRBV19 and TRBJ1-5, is DGGITQSPKYLFRKEGQNVTLSCEQNLNHDAMYWYRQDPGQGLRLIYYSQIVNDFQKGDIAEGYSVSREKKESFPLTVTSAQKNPTAFYLCASSMSRAGQPQHFGDGTRLSIL.

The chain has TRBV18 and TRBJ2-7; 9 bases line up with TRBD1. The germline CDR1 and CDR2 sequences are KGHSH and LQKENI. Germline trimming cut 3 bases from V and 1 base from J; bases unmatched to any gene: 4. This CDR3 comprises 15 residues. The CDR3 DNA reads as TGTGCCAGCTCACCCCCGGGACAGGGATCCTACGAGCAGTACTTC. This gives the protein CASSPPGQGSYEQYF.

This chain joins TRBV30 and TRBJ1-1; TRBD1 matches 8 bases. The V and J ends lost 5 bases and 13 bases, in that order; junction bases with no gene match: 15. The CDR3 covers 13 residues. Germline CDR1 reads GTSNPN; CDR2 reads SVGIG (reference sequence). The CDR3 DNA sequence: TGTGCCTGGTTAGGACAGGGCCTCGCAATTGGTTTCTTT. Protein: CAWLGQGLAIGFF.

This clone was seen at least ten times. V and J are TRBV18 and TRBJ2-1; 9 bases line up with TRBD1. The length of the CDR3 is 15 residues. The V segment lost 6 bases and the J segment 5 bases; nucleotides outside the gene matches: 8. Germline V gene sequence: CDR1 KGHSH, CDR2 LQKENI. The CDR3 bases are TGTGCCAGCTCTCCAGACAGGGGGGCGCACAATGAGCAGTTCTTC. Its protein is CASSPDRGAHNEQFF.

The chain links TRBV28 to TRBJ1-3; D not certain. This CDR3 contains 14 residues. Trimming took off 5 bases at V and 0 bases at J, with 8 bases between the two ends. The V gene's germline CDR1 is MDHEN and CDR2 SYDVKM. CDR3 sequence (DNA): TGTGCCAGCAGTGTACAGAGCTCTGGAAACACCATATATTTT. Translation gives CASSVQSSGNTIYF. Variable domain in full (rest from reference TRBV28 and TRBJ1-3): DVKVTQSSRYLVKRTGEKVFLECVQDMDHENMFWYRQDPGLGLRLIYFSYDVKMKEKGDIPEGYSVSREKKERFSLILESASTNQTSMYLCASSVQSSGNTIYFGEGSWLTVV.